This record concerns one T cell receptor beta chain sequence. Its target is not known. The CDR3 sequence is 14 residues long. Germline CDR1 is SEHNR and CDR2 is FQNEAQ (reference sequence). The V and J ends lost 5 bases and 3 bases respectively, with 14 bases between them. As to time point: week 23, last vaccination. Vaccinated patients received 300 ug of mutant IDH1 20-mer peptide per dose, with topical imiquimod. The sample comes from a study of a mutant IDH1 vaccine in newly diagnosed glioma. Study-level background: Prior therapy was radiotherapy, temozolomide, or both; most received both. Whole-study results and caveats: In approximately 93% of patients, immune responses induced by the vaccine occurred.

Only in-frame clones appear in the TCRdb table, and some are missing; sequencing was by immunoSEQ multiplex PCR. This sample has about 82,000 clones, with approximately 85% found just once. The V call is TRBV7-9, the J call TRBJ2-7; D remains unclear. Sample: PBMCs, taken from a glioma patient whose treatment included an IDH1 peptide vaccine. This receptor was taken from a man aged 30-40 years with glioma. Some clones in this sample may be carry-over from other donors' samples. Here the CDR3 reads CASSPSRAIYEQYF. In DNA form, the CDR3 reads TGTGCCAGCAGCCCGTCTCGGGCAATCTACGAGCAGTACTTC. Using reference TRBV7-9 and TRBJ2-7 for the parts outside the CDR3, the full variable domain is DTGVSQNPRHKITKRGQNVTFRCDPISEHNRLYWYRQTLGQGPEFLTYFQNEAQLEKSRLLSDRFSAERPKGSFSTLEIQRTEQGDSAMYLCASSPSRAIYEQYFGPGTRLTVT.